The entry below describes one T cell receptor beta chain. Its antigen is not identified. V was trimmed by 7 bases and J by 4 bases, leaving 13 bases between them. Germline CDR1 is SNHLY and CDR2 is FYNNEI. The CDR3 consists of 14 residues. The data stem from a study of cytomegalovirus exposure and HLA in healthy donors. The study, taken as a whole, reports: Accurate HLA-A and HLA-B prediction from TCR beta sequences was reported for most subjects. In a later analysis, HLA-associated beta chains showed higher expansion and lower generation probabilities than comparable chains. A later analysis found common viral pathogens apparently linked to several of the most significant clusters. Some public TCRs appeared in many individuals, while most sequences were rare.

PCR was performed using 60 Vbeta and 13 Jbeta primers. Here immunoSEQ multiplex PCR was the method, and the copy in TCRdb shows in-frame clones only, minus some. The sample records approximately 140,000 clones, approximately 79% being singletons. The sequence was collected from a woman aged 40 to 50 in good health and CMV-seropositive. The specimen sequenced was PBMCs. The V call is TRBV2, the J call TRBJ2-2; D gene uncertain. The DNA for the CDR3 is TGTGCCAGCACGTACGTGCAAGCCACCGGGGAGCTGTTTTTT. Protein: CASTYVQATGELFF.